Shown below are 26 T cell receptor beta chains from a single sample sequenced in a study of blood T cell repertoires in COVID-19 (dated by TCRdb to between 2020 and 2021). Libraries were built with the immunoSEQ multiplex PCR assay. TCRdb holds this immuneACCESS table with in-frame rearrangements only. Some clones are missing; in checked studies, unresolved V genes explain under half, and the rest has no known cause. Recorded for this sample are about 220,000 clones; 80% of them occurred a single time. The ten largest clones capture 7.2% of the sample. The sequencing sample was made of peripheral blood. These receptors all come from a woman aged 70-85 years with acute or convalescent COVID-19.

The chain combines TRBV5-6 with TRBJ2-5; a possible D gene is TRBD1 (6 bases). V was clipped by 5 bases and J by 2 bases, with 16 bases between them. Per germline, CDR1 SGHDT and CDR2 YYEEEE. The CDR3 loop spans 15 amino acids. CDR3 in DNA: TGTGCCAGCAGTCGGGACATATGGGGACAAGAGACCCAGTACTTC. Its translation: CASSRDIWGQETQYF.

Of note for this clone: Other DNA sequences in the sample encode the same CDR3. The V and J genes are TRBV18 and TRBJ2-3; D unresolved. Trimming shortened V by 2 bases and J by 5 bases, and 5 bases separated the two germline ends. In germline, CDR1 is KGHSH, CDR2 LQKENI. The CDR3 sequence is 12 residues long. As DNA, the CDR3 is TGTGCCAGCTCACCATCAGGAGATACGCAGTATTTT. It specifies CASSPSGDTQYF.

The rearrangement joins TRBV18 to TRBJ2-7, with a weak D call TRBD2 (6 bases). This CDR3 spans 15 amino acids. Trimming removed 6 bases at V and 5 bases at J, with 20 bases between. CDR1 is KGHSH, CDR2 LQKENI, per germline. The CDR3 DNA reads TGTGCCAGCTCTGTTCGGGGGACGGCTCTCGACGAGCAGTACTTC. Its protein product is CASSVRGTALDEQYF.

The chain has TRBV29-1 and TRBJ2-3, with 11 bases aligning to TRBD2. Germline values: CDR1 SQVTM, CDR2 ANQGSEA. The length of the CDR3 is 20 residues. The junction had 18 bases not matched to a gene; V was cut back by 2 bases and J by 2 bases. The CDR3 sequence is CSVERYRASGGLSPTDTQYF. DNA of the CDR3: TGCAGCGTTGAAAGGTATAGGGCTAGCGGGGGGCTAAGTCCCACAGATACGCAGTATTTT.

The V gene is TRBV2, the J gene TRBJ2-2, with D possibly TRBD1 on 6 matching bases. The CDR3 extends over 14 amino acids. The ends were cut back, 5 bases at V and 5 bases at J, with 12 bases in the middle. Germline V CDR1 and CDR2: SNHLY, FYNNEI. As DNA, the CDR3 is TGTGCCAGCAGTTCAGGGGTTGGGACCGGGGAGCTGTTTTTT. Protein product: CASSSGVGTGELFF.

The V call is TRBV10-3, the J call TRBJ2-2; D is unresolved. CDR3 length equals 14 residues. The V gene lost 5 bases and the J gene lost 0 bases, with 7 bases spanning the gap. Looked up from germline, CDR1 is ENHRY and CDR2 is SYGVKD. CDR3 coding DNA: TGTGCCATCAGTCCCCTCCCGAACACCGGGGAGCTGTTTTTT. This codes for CAISPLPNTGELFF.

V usage is TRBV4-1 and J usage is TRBJ2-1; perhaps TRBD2 as D (5 bases). CDR3 length equals 15 residues. Germline CDR1 reads MGHRA; CDR2 reads YSYEKL. V gave up 4 bases and J gave up 6 bases, with 16 bases separating them. CDR3 sequence: CASSLPSLLSNEQFF. CDR3 sequence (DNA): TGCGCCAGCAGCCTCCCTAGCTTGTTAAGCAATGAGCAGTTCTTC.

V gene TRBV2 combines with J gene TRBJ1-1; the D is unclear. V was shortened by 6 bases and J by 4 bases, with 9 bases between the two germline ends. CDR1 is SNHLY and CDR2 is FYNNEI in the germline V gene. The CDR3 has 12 residues. The CDR3 is CASREVFTEAFF. The DNA of the CDR3 is TGTGCCAGCAGGGAGGTATTCACTGAAGCTTTCTTT.

This chain links TRBV24-1 with TRBJ2-1; no reliable D call. The CDR3 contains 13 residues. Germline CDR1 reads KGHDR; CDR2 reads SFDVKD. Trimming left V 4 bases short and J 9 bases short, with 12 bases between. This chain's CDR3 is CATSDTYLVEQFF. CDR3 coding DNA: TGTGCCACCAGTGACACCTACCTCGTTGAGCAGTTCTTC.

J is TRBJ2-5 and V is TRBV7-2; 12 nucleotides line up with TRBD1. Looked up from germline, CDR1 is SGHTA and CDR2 is FQGNSA. The V segment lost 4 bases and the J segment 5 bases; nucleotides outside the gene matches: 5. CDR3 size: 15 residues. As DNA, the CDR3 is TGTGCCAGCAGCTCGGGACAGGGGGCGCGGGAGACCCAGTACTTC. Translated, it gives CASSSGQGARETQYF. The full variable domain, in which reference TRBV7-2 and TRBJ2-5 provide the parts outside the CDR3, is GAGVSQSPSNKVTEKGKDVELRCDPISGHTALYWYRQSLGQGLEFLIYFQGNSAPDKSGLPSDRFSAERTGGSVSTLTIQRTQQEDSAVYLCASSSGQGARETQYFGPGTRLLVL.

V gene TRBV24-1 combines with J gene TRBJ1-2; D is possibly TRBD1 (5 bases). CDR3 length equals 14 residues. The V gene lost 5 bases and the J gene lost 6 bases, with 15 bases spanning the gap. Germline values: CDR1 KGHDR, CDR2 SFDVKD. CDR3 residues: CATSAAQGFHGYTF. In nucleotides, the CDR3 is TGTGCCACCAGTGCCGCCCAGGGTTTTCATGGCTACACCTTC.

The chain carries TRBV30 and TRBJ2-3, with 10 bases that match TRBD2. Germline V gene data show CDR1 as GTSNPN and CDR2 as SVGIG (reference sequence). J lost 3 bases, V lost 5 bases, and 8 bases had no gene match. The CDR3 is made up of 15 amino acids. The CDR3 coding sequence is TGTGCCTGGGCCAGAGCGGGGGGGTGGACAGATACGCAGTATTTT. As protein: CAWARAGGWTDTQYF.

The chain employs TRBV28 and TRBJ1-6; TRBD1 aligns across 10 bases. V was pared by 4 bases and J by 10 bases, with 4 bases of the junction left unmatched. CDR3 size: 14 residues. Germline assignment: CDR1 MDHEN and CDR2 SYDVKM. The CDR3 DNA reads as TGTGCCAGCAGTTCCGGACAGGGGGTATCACCCCTCCACTTT. Translation gives CASSSGQGVSPLHF.

This clone turned up a few times. The rearrangement links TRBV10-2 to TRBJ1-1; TRBD1 matches 9 bases. The length of the CDR3 is 16 residues. Per the germline V gene, CDR1 is WSHSY and CDR2 is SAAADI. Trimming removed 1 base from V and 1 base from J; junction bases left unmatched: 4. The CDR3 nucleotides are TGCGCCAGCAGTGAGTTAGGACAGGGGCCGAACACTGAAGCTTTCTTT. Translation: CASSELGQGPNTEAFF.

The genes are TRBV27 and TRBJ1-5, with TRBD1 matching over 7 bases. The CDR3 is 15 residues long. CDR1 and CDR2 (germline): MNHEY, SMNVEV (reference sequence). The ends lost 6 bases at V and 1 base at J; junction bases unmatched: 6. This CDR3 reads CASRLDRLSNQPQHF. Written as DNA, the CDR3 is TGTGCCAGCAGACTGGACAGGCTAAGCAATCAGCCCCAGCATTTT.

The genes are TRBV3-1 (or the pseudogene TRBV3-2) and TRBJ2-3; a weak D match, TRBD2 (5 bases). This CDR3 spans 13 amino acids. V lost 3 bases, J lost 11 bases, and 15 bases lay in between. Looked up from germline, CDR1 is LGHDT and CDR2 is YNNKEL (reference sequence). The CDR3 DNA reads TGTGCCAGCAGCCATTTACGGGATTGGGGGCAGTATTTT. Its translation: CASSHLRDWGQYF.

The chain couples TRBV7-2 to TRBJ1-6, with D possibly being TRBD1 (6 bases). The V and J ends lost 8 bases and 6 bases respectively, with 11 bases between them. CDR3 length: 13 amino acids. CDR1 SGHTA and CDR2 FQGNSA come from the germline V gene. CDR3 sequence: CASSGQLNSPLHF. CDR3 sequence (DNA): TGTGCCAGCTCAGGACAGCTTAATTCACCCCTCCACTTT.

This rearrangement joins TRBV27 to TRBJ2-3; D is unclear. Trimming removed 6 bases from V and 2 bases from J, with 12 bases in between. The CDR3 length is 14 residues. Germline-derived CDR1 and CDR2 are MNHEY and SMNVEV (reference sequence). Here the CDR3 DNA reads TGTGCCAGCAGCTTAGAAGCACCCACAGATACGCAGTATTTT. It translates to CASSLEAPTDTQYF.

The chain joins TRBV5-1 to TRBJ2-2, with D perhaps TRBD1 (6 bases). V lost 3 bases to trimming and J lost 5 bases, with 14 bases between them. The CDR3 spans 15 residues. The germline V gene encodes CDR1 SGHRS and CDR2 YFSETQ. CDR3 protein: CASSYTGSGTGELFF. DNA of the CDR3: TGCGCCAGCAGCTATACAGGGTCGGGGACCGGGGAGCTGTTTTTT. The full variable domain, its missing parts supplied by reference TRBV5-1 and TRBJ2-2, is KAGVTQTPRYLIKTRGQQVTLSCSPISGHRSVSWYQQTPGQGLQFLFEYFSETQRNKGNFPGRFSGRQFSNSRSEMNVSTLELGDSALYLCASSYTGSGTGELFFGEGSRLTVL.

In DNA, the CDR3 is TGTGCCAGCTCACCAGGGTCCCGGGAGTCCCAGTTCTTC. This gives the protein CASSPGSRESQFF. The chain is built from TRBV18 and TRBJ2-1; D possibly corresponds to TRBD2 (6 bases). The CDR3 extends over 13 amino acids. Trimming pared 2 bases from V and 13 bases from J, leaving 15 bases between. Germline V gene data show CDR1 as KGHSH and CDR2 as LQKENI.

The chain has TRBV2 and TRBJ2-3; D not certain. Germline values: CDR1 SNHLY, CDR2 FYNNEI. CDR3 length: 15 residues. V was cut by 4 bases and J by 2 bases, with 13 bases left in between. The CDR3 region has the DNA TGTGCCAGCAGTGTCAGGCAACTCATCACAGATACGCAGTATTTT. This codes for CASSVRQLITDTQYF.

As for this clone: A read error may produce the germline difference seen at one junction end. V usage is TRBV18 and J usage is TRBJ2-5, with D unclear. Germline CDR1 and CDR2: KGHSH and LQKENI. The CDR3 runs to 13 residues. This CDR3 is CASAPGTQETQYF. In DNA form, the CDR3 reads TGTGCCAGCGCACCGGGCACCCAAGAGACCCAGTACTTC.

This CDR3 is CASSVVPTQGGTDTQYF. DNA for the CDR3: TGTGCCAGCAGCGTAGTGCCCACCCAGGGGGGCACAGATACGCAGTATTTT. The rearrangement uses TRBV9 and TRBJ2-3; 7 positions match TRBD1. Germline CDR1 and CDR2: SGDLS and YYNGEE. This CDR3 has 17 residues. J was trimmed by 1 base and V by 0 bases; bases with no gene match: 8.

The V and J genes are TRBV30 and TRBJ1-1, with D perhaps matching TRBD1 (6 bases). Trimming left V 2 bases short and J 7 bases short, with 11 bases between. Per the germline V gene, CDR1 is GTSNPN and CDR2 is SVGIG (reference sequence). The CDR3 is 12 residues long. The CDR3 region is CAWSSGANEAFF. Written as DNA, the CDR3 is TGTGCCTGGAGTTCAGGGGCAAATGAAGCTTTCTTT.

V is TRBV30 and J is TRBJ2-3; 11 bases line up with TRBD2. J was trimmed by 6 bases and V by 1 base; bases with no gene match: 9. Germline CDR1 reads GTSNPN; CDR2 reads SVGIG (reference sequence). This CDR3 is 16 amino acids long. The CDR3 reads CAWSGASGGSGDTQYF. The CDR3 DNA reads TGTGCCTGGAGTGGGGCTAGCGGGGGGAGCGGCGATACGCAGTATTTT.

This sequence joins TRBV6-6 and TRBJ1-5; TRBD1 agrees at 8 bases. The V gene's germline CDR1 is MNHNY and CDR2 SVGAGI (reference sequence). The CDR3 covers 15 residues. V lost 0 bases, J lost 7 bases, and 5 bases stayed unmatched. The CDR3, as DNA: TGTGCCAGCAGTTACTCACAGGGGGACGGGCAGCCCCAGCATTTT. Translated: CASSYSQGDGQPQHF.